This T cell receptor (beta chain) was sequenced in a study of blood T cell repertoires in COVID-19 (dated by TCRdb to 2019 to 2021). With regard to the full study: Samples from collaborators originated in the United States, Italy and Spain and spanned both the acute and convalescent phases of COVID-19. The material from the prospective study consisted of cDNA or gDNA derived from T cells, B-cell-depleted T cells, or PBMCs. The dataset comprised deeply sampled blood TCRbeta repertoires from subjects exposed to, actively infected with, or recovered from COVID-19. The repertoires were released in a freely available public database intended as a resource for research on the immune response to SARS-CoV-2. Samples came from the ongoing ImmuneRACE study (first 160 participants) plus 1,254 subjects from 6 global collaborators. The sample metadata nearly always contained a de-identified subject ID, COVID-19 status, age in years and sex. Where HLA class I and class II types were available, the types were taken from metadata supplied by the sample provider, not from assay-based typing.

Concerning this clone: The antigen it recognizes is unknown. Per-base quality was not reported, and no clone a single base away is much larger than it.

The immunoSEQ Assay, a bias-controlled multiplex PCR, was used to amplify TCRbeta CDR3 regions from genomic DNA. The published analysis was carried out like this. Within the assay, amplification of reference gene primers was used to estimate how many nucleated cells each sample contained. To quantify the absolute abundance of each unique TCRbeta CDR3 rearrangement, sequence reads were collapsed and filtered. For each sample, productive Simpson clonality was calculated as the square root of Simpson's diversity index over productive rearrangements. TCRdb mirrors the immuneACCESS table, restricted to in-frame sequences. Some clones are absent from its copies; in checked studies, under half trace to an unresolved V gene, and the reason for the others is unknown. The V and J calls and clone size were taken over from that table, and D and trimming were inferred from the DNA. The table for this sample lists 60,000 to 75,000 clones; roughly 90% of them were counted only once. The leading ten clones occupy around 3.6% of the sample.

General findings and caveats noted by the study authors: The amount of clinical and demographic metadata varied by source and participant and was provided uncurated.

Each collaborating institution followed its own protocols to collect whole blood in K2EDTA tubes. For TCRbeta analysis, collaborators shipped samples in one of three forms: frozen whole blood, isolated PBMCs, or DNA extracted from either of those sample types. Unmatched junction bases come to 15, with V trimmed by 3 bases and J by 8 bases. CDR1 and CDR2 were assigned from the germline V gene (reference sequence) as LGHDT and YNNKEL. From the cysteine through the phenylalanine, the CDR3 covers 17 amino acids. Just the 51-base CDR3 DNA is kept, in frame starting at base 1. Sequencing was done on a sample of peripheral blood. The sequence is built from TRBV3-1 (or the pseudogene TRBV3-2) and TRBJ1-2, and 10 junction bases match TRBD1. The receptor's source is a human donor in a cohort sampled during active COVID-19. CDR3 sequence: CASSQDPSGTGEGGYTF. The nucleotides are TGTGCCAGCAGCCAGGACCCTTCCGGGACAGGGGAAGGGGGCTACACCTTC.